This T cell receptor beta chain was sequenced during a study of blood T cell repertoires in COVID-19. Data came from immunoSEQ multiplex PCR; TCRdb stores just in-frame clones and leaves some out. The sample contains about 180,000 clones, roughly three quarters of which appear only once. The CDR3 extends over 14 amino acids. Unmatched junction bases numbered 8, after V lost 4 bases and J lost 5 bases. CDR1 is SGHNT and CDR2 is YYREEE in the germline V gene (reference sequence). The chain has TRBV5-4 and TRBJ2-5; 7 bases align to TRBD2. The sequence derives from a woman older than 75 with COVID-19, enrolled during active disease. Sequenced input: peripheral blood. Here the CDR3 reads CASSPGLVGETQYF. The CDR3 nucleotides are TGTGCCAGCAGCCCCGGACTAGTCGGCGAGACCCAGTACTTC.